This section outlines one T cell receptor beta chain sequence together with its context. Its antigen is still unknown. V was pared by 7 bases and J by 9 bases, with 16 bases between. CDR1 MNHNY and CDR2 SVGAGI come from the germline V gene (reference sequence). The CDR3 consists of 13 residues. This sample was taken from a study of T-cell memory formation after mild COVID-19. Study-wide results and limits: Clones contracting across day 15 to 85 had a balanced CD4/CD8 profile; later expanding clones leaned CD4+.

TCRdb reanalysed the 5' RACE reads using MiXCR and keeps one entry per CDR3 protein. The table lists 350,000 to 500,000 distinct CDR3 sequences, about a sixth of them singletons. V gene TRBV6-6 combines with J gene TRBJ2-1; maybe TRBD2 (6 bases). The clonotype originates from a man aged 18 to 30 who had mild COVID-19 (a few samples of this study predate the infection). Cell type and time point are not known. The sequenced sample consisted of PBMCs or a T cell subset sorted from them (not recorded which). Written as DNA, the CDR3 is TGTGCCAGCACCCTGACTAGATTGACTGAGCAGTTCTTC. Protein product: CASTLTRLTEQFF.